This entry lists 2 T cell receptor beta chains sequenced from one sample in a study of T cell responses to AZD1222 COVID-19 vaccine. Sequenced by immunoSEQ multiplex PCR; TCRdb stores in-frame clones only, minus some. The sample includes roughly 100,000 clones, around 87% of them seen just once. Specimen: peripheral blood, collected 28 days after the second AZD1222 dose. The receptors were gathered from an adult who received the AZD1222 COVID-19 vaccine.

The chain links TRBV7-2 to TRBJ1-6, with TRBD1 identical over 7 bases. Trimming took 0 bases from V and 6 from J; bases not matched to a gene: 8. Germline V gene data show CDR1 as SGHTA and CDR2 as FQGNSA. The CDR3 is made up of 17 amino acids. The CDR3 is CASSLAQPGQSNSPLHF. CDR3 sequence (DNA): TGTGCCAGCAGCTTAGCGCAACCGGGACAGAGTAATTCACCCCTCCACTTT.

This clone was observed a few times. The chain has TRBV3-1 (or the pseudogene TRBV3-2) and TRBJ1-5; D ambiguous. The CDR3 runs to 14 residues. Germline CDR1 and CDR2: LGHDT and YNNKEL (reference sequence). V gave up 0 bases and J gave up 2 bases, with 5 bases separating them. DNA of the CDR3: TGTGCCAGCAGCCAAGATCGGGGCAATCAGCCCCAGCATTTT. Residues: CASSQDRGNQPQHF.